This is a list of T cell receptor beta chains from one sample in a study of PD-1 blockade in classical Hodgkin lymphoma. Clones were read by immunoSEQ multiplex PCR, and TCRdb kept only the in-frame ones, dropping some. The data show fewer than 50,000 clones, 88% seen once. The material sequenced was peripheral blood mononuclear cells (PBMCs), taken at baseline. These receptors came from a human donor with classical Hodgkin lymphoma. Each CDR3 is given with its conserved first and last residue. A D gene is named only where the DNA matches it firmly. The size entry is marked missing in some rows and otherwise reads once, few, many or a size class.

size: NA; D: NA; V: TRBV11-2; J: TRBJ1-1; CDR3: CASSSYRAPDTEAFF; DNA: TGTGCCAGCAGCTCGTACAGGGCTCCGGACACTGAAGCTTTCTTT
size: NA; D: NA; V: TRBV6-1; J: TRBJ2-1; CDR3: CASSEAGWGVNEQFF; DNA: TGTGCCAGCAGTGAAGCAGGGTGGGGGGTCAATGAGCAGTTCTTC
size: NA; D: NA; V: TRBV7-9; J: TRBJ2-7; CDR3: CASSLVQGAYEQYF; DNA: TGTGCCAGCAGCTTGGTACAGGGCGCCTACGAGCAGTACTTC
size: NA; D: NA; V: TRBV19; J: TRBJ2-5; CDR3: CASSIDGGETQYF; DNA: TGTGCCAGTAGTATCGATGGGGGGGAGACCCAGTACTTC
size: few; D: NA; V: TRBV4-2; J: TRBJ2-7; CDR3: CASSHLKGSEQYF; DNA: TGTGCCAGCAGCCATCTCAAGGGGAGCGAGCAGTACTTC
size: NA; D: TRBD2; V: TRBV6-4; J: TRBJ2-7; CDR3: CASREKREWIYEQYF; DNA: TGTGCCAGCAGGGAAAAGCGGGAGTGGATCTACGAGCAGTACTTC
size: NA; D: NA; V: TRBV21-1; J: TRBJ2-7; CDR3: CASARDSAYEQYF; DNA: TGTGCCAGCGCCAGGGACAGCGCCTACGAGCAGTACTTC
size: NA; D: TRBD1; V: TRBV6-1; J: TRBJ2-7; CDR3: CASRETGNEQYF; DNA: TGTGCCAGCAGAGAGACAGGGAACGAGCAGTACTTC
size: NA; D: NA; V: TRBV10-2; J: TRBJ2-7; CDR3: CASSVRQAYEQYF; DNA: TGCGCCAGCAGTGTTCGGCAGGCCTACGAGCAGTACTTC
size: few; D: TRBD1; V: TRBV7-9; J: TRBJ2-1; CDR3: CASSWEGGTGVYNEQFF; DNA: TGTGCCAGCAGCTGGGAAGGCGGGACAGGGGTCTACAATGAGCAGTTCTTC
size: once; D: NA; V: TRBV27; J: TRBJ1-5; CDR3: CASSLQGGNQPQHF; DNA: TGTGCCAGCAGTTTACAGGGAGGCAATCAGCCCCAGCATTTT
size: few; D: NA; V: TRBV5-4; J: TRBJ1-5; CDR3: CASSPDGGQPQHF; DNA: TGTGCCAGCAGTCCTGATGGGGGGCAGCCCCAGCATTTT
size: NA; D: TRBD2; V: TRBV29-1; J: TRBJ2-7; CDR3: CSGTGTRGSYEQYF; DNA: TGCAGCGGTACCGGGACTAGGGGCTCCTACGAGCAGTACTTC
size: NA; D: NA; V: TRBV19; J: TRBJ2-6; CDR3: CASTADSGANVLTF; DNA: TGTGCCAGTACAGCCGACTCTGGGGCCAACGTCCTGACTTTC
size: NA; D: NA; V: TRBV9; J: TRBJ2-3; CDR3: CASSVDLFGRDPGTDTQYF; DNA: TGTGCCAGCAGCGTAGATCTTTTTGGGCGGGACCCAGGCACAGATACGCAGTATTTT
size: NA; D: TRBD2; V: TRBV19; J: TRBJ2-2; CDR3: CASSFGLAGASGELFF; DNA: TGTGCCAGTAGTTTCGGACTAGCGGGAGCAAGCGGGGAGCTGTTTTTT
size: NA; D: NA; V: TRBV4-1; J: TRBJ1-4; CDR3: CASSQDVGPNEKLFF; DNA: TGCGCCAGCAGCCAAGACGTTGGGCCTAATGAAAAACTGTTTTTT
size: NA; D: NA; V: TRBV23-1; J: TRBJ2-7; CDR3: CASSPGQYF; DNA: TGCGCCAGCAGCCCCGGGCAGTACTTC
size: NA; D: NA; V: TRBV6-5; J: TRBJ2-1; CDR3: CATGTPNEQFF; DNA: TGTGCCACCGGGACTCCAAATGAGCAGTTCTTC
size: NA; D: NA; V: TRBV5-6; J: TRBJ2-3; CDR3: CASSLGAPDTQYF; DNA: TGTGCCAGCAGCTTGGGGGCGCCGGATACGCAGTATTTT
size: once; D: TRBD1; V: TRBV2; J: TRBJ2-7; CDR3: CASSGDRGAYEQYF; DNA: TGTGCCAGTAGCGGGGACAGGGGTGCCTACGAGCAGTACTTC
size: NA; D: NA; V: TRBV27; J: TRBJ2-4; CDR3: CASSLSWGMGKNIQYF; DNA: TGTGCCAGCAGTTTATCATGGGGTATGGGCAAAAACATTCAGTACTTC
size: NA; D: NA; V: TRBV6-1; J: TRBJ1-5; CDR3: CASSELRTYSNQPQHF; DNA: TGTGCCAGCAGTGAATTGAGGACTTATAGCAATCAGCCCCAGCATTTT
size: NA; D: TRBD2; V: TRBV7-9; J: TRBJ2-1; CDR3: CASSLAGGPFEQFF; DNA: TGTGCCAGCAGTTTAGCGGGAGGGCCCTTTGAGCAGTTCTTC
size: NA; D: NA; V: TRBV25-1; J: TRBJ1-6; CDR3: CASIDRYNSPLHF; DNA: TGTGCCAGCATCGATCGTTATAATTCACCCCTCCACTTT
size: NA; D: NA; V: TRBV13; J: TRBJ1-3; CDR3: CASSSAGLGNTIYF; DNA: TGTGCCAGCAGCTCGGCAGGGCTTGGAAACACCATATATTTT
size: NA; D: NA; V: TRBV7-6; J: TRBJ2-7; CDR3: CASSLLQNSYEQYF; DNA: TGTGCCAGCAGCTTATTACAGAACTCCTACGAGCAGTACTTC
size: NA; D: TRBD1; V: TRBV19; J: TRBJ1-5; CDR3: CASSEQGAGQPQHF; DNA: TGTGCCAGCAGCGAACAGGGGGCAGGACAGCCCCAGCATTTT